The 6 T cell receptor beta chains in this list originate from one sample, sequenced in a study of CD8+ T cells in alopecia areata. Isolated RNA was reverse transcribed into cDNA used as the sequencing template. Generated by immunoSEQ multiplex PCR, the TCRdb table keeps only in-frame clones and is missing some. The table has about 110,000 clones, approximately 59% seen once. The material sequenced was CD8+ T cells sorted from blood. These TCRs come from a human donor in good health.

This clone showed up just a few times. This sequence joins TRBV29-1 and TRBJ2-7, with D possibly matching TRBD1 (5 bases). With 7 bases removed from V and 3 bases from J, the gap between germline ends came to 10 bases. This CDR3 spans 11 amino acids. Germline loops: CDR1 SQVTM, CDR2 ANQGSEA. The CDR3 loop is CSGVRGYEQYF. As DNA, the CDR3 is TGCAGCGGGGTTAGGGGCTACGAGCAGTACTTC.

This clone has just a few counts. The chain recombines TRBV19 with TRBJ1-5; D ambiguous. Germline V gene sequence: CDR1 LNHDA, CDR2 SQIVND (reference sequence). The CDR3 has 15 amino acids. The V end was cut by 3 bases, the J end by 0 bases, with 9 bases between. The CDR3, as DNA: TGTGCCAGTAGTATTAGTACCTATAGCAATCAGCCCCAGCATTTT. Amino acid sequence: CASSISTYSNQPQHF.

This sequence joins TRBV13 and TRBJ2-3; D is possibly TRBD1 or TRBD2 (5 bases each). Germline CDR1 is PRHDT and CDR2 is FYEKMQ (reference sequence). The CDR3 runs 15 residues. V gave up 3 bases and J gave up 4 bases, with 14 bases separating them. The CDR3 DNA is TGTGCCAGCAGCTTGAGGGACCAACGAGCAGATACGCAGTATTTT. It yields the protein CASSLRDQRADTQYF.

The V call is TRBV4-1, the J call TRBJ1-1; weak D call: TRBD1 (5 bases). CDR1 and CDR2 (germline): MGHRA, YSYEKL. The CDR3 has 14 amino acids. The V end was cut by 3 bases, the J end by 11 bases, with 19 bases between. The CDR3 coding sequence is TGCGCCAGCAGCCATCGAAAGGAGGGGCGGGAGGCTTTCTTT. Its protein product is CASSHRKEGREAFF.

The chain joins TRBV28 to TRBJ2-7; 8 nucleotides align to TRBD1. The CDR3 sequence is 16 residues long. Germline CDR1 MDHEN, CDR2 SYDVKM. V lost 5 bases and J lost 2; bases outside the gene matches: 11. DNA of the CDR3: TGTGCCAGCAGTCTCCACGGGACAGGACTCACCTACGAGCAGTACTTC. Its protein is CASSLHGTGLTYEQYF.

This clone was picked up a small number of times. The rearrangement joins TRBV5-6 to TRBJ2-7, with a weak D call TRBD2 (6 bases). CDR1 is SGHDT and CDR2 is YYEEEE in the germline V gene. Trimming cost V 5 bases and J 2 bases, with 14 bases left between them. The CDR3 is 14 amino acids. CDR3 bases: TGTGCCAGCAGTATCGGGGGTTATACCTACGAGCAGTACTTC. This translates into CASSIGGYTYEQYF.